A single sample gave rise to the 32 T cell receptor beta chains below, sequenced in a study of T cells in narcolepsy. This table comes from immunoSEQ multiplex PCR, and its TCRdb copy is limited to in-frame clones, with some not included. The sample lists around 22,000 clones, roughly four fifths occurring once. The source material was memory (CD45RA-) CD4+ T cells from blood. These receptors were obtained from a human donor in good health.

Details on this clone: Relative to the germline gene, one junction end is altered; a read error may explain this. This chain connects TRBV7-7 to TRBJ2-1; no clear D gene. The germline V gene encodes CDR1 SSHAT and CDR2 FNYEAQ (reference sequence). The CDR3 is 13 residues long. The DNA of the CDR3 is TGTGCTAGCAGCCCCTACCTAGTTGGTGAGCAGTTCTTC. It is translated as CASSPYLVGEQFF.

The chain carries TRBV29-1 and TRBJ1-1; no clear D gene. The V gene's germline CDR1 is SQVTM and CDR2 ANQGSEA. Trimming left V 1 base short and J 1 base short, with 10 bases between. The length of the CDR3 is 14 residues. This chain's CDR3 is CSVEGSARNTEAFF. The CDR3 bases are TGCAGCGTTGAAGGGAGCGCAAGGAACACTGAAGCTTTCTTT.

V gene TRBV12-5 combines with J gene TRBJ2-3; D may match TRBD1 or TRBD2 (5 bases each). Germline values: CDR1 LGHNT, CDR2 FRNRAP. The CDR3 is 14 amino acids. V lost 3 bases and J lost 2, with 9 bases in between. The CDR3 coding sequence is TGTGCTAGTGGTTTAAGGGGAGACACAGATACGCAGTATTTT. Amino acids: CASGLRGDTDTQYF.

The CDR3 region has the DNA TGCAGCGTTGATTCTCGAGAGACCCAGTACTTC. Its translation: CSVDSRETQYF. The chain recombines TRBV29-1 with TRBJ2-5; no clear D gene. Germline V gene sequence: CDR1 SQVTM, CDR2 ANQGSEA. The V end was cut by 3 bases, the J end by 4 bases, with 6 bases between. The CDR3 is 11 residues long.

This clone was seen a single time. V and J are TRBV5-4 and TRBJ1-4, with TRBD1 as a possible D gene (6 bases). Trimming cost V 2 bases and J 2 bases, with 13 bases left between them. Germline V gene sequence: CDR1 SGHNT, CDR2 YYREEE (reference sequence). The CDR3 totals 16 residues. CDR3 DNA sequence: TGTGCCAGCAGCTTATACACAGGGAGCACTAATGAAAAACTGTTTTTT. Translating it yields CASSLYTGSTNEKLFF.

This chain joins TRBV6-1 and TRBJ1-4; 7 nucleotides agree with TRBD1. The V segment lost 4 bases and the J segment 1 base; nucleotides outside the gene matches: 9. The germline CDR1 and CDR2 sequences are MNHNS and SASEGT. The length of the CDR3 is 17 residues. As DNA, the CDR3 is TGTGCCAGCAGTGCCAGACAGGGTGGACGAACTAATGAAAAACTGTTTTTT. Its protein product is CASSARQGGRTNEKLFF.

The gene calls are TRBV9 and TRBJ2-3; D remains unclear. This CDR3 is built from 15 residues. Trimming pared 2 bases from V and 6 bases from J, leaving 16 bases between. Germline assignment: CDR1 SGDLS and CDR2 YYNGEE. This chain's CDR3 is CASSVGRVAADTQYF. Here the CDR3 DNA reads TGTGCCAGCAGCGTTGGACGGGTGGCGGCGGATACGCAGTATTTT.

The J gene is TRBJ2-5, the V gene TRBV21-1; TRBD1 is the table's D call, not checked against the DNA. The last part of the DNA fits TRBJ2-7 better; the J call may be wrong. TRBV21-1 is described as a pseudogene. This CDR3 has 14 amino acids. The CDR3: CASSIRDRSYEQYF. CDR3 in DNA: TGTGCCAGCAGCATCAGGGACAGGTCCTACGAGCAGTACTTC.

The chain combines TRBV5-1 with TRBJ1-6; D perhaps matches TRBD1 (5 bases). The germline V and J ends were trimmed by 1 base and 8 bases, with 10 bases remaining between them. This CDR3 has 14 residues. Germline CDR1 SGHRS, CDR2 YFSETQ. The CDR3 reads CASSLQGRDSPLHF. The CDR3 nucleotides are TGCGCCAGCAGCTTGCAGGGTAGGGATTCACCCCTCCACTTT.

The V and J genes are TRBV7-2 and TRBJ2-2; D gene ambiguous. V was pared by 1 base and J by 13 bases, with 13 bases between. The germline V gene has CDR1 SGHTA and CDR2 FQGNSA. The CDR3 totals 13 residues. CDR3 region: CASSLGGPTLLFF. In nucleotides, the CDR3 is TGTGCCAGCAGCTTAGGAGGTCCAACATTGCTGTTTTTT.

This sequence joins TRBV5-5 and TRBJ1-2; 9 nucleotides align to TRBD1. The germline V gene has CDR1 SGHKS and CDR2 YYEKEE (reference sequence). Trimming took 5 bases from V and 4 from J; bases not matched to a gene: 9. CDR3 size: 15 residues. The CDR3 DNA reads TGTGCCAGCAGGGAAACAGGGGGCGCCGGCTATGGCTACACCTTC. It encodes CASRETGGAGYGYTF.

The chain links TRBV25-1 to TRBJ2-4; D is perhaps TRBD1 or TRBD2 (5 bases each). Germline V gene lookup returns CDR1 MGHDK and CDR2 SYGVNS. CDR3 length equals 14 residues. With 8 bases removed from V and 1 base from J, the gap between germline ends came to 12 bases. CDR3 sequence: CASSVEGAKNIQYF. The CDR3 DNA reads TGTGCCAGCTCGGTTGAGGGGGCCAAAAACATTCAGTACTTC.

This clone showed up just a few times. The gene calls are TRBV14 and TRBJ1-3; D gene ambiguous. V was trimmed by 4 bases and J by 2 bases, leaving 9 bases between them. Germline V lookup: CDR1 SGHDN, CDR2 FVKESK. The length of the CDR3 is 14 residues. The CDR3: CASSPLGPGNTIYF. The CDR3 region has the DNA TGTGCCAGCAGCCCCCTAGGGCCTGGAAACACCATATATTTT. Filled out from reference TRBV14 and TRBJ1-3, the complete variable domain reads EAGVTQFPSHSVIEKGQTVTLRCDPISGHDNLYWYRRVMGKEIKFLLHFVKESKQDESGMPNNRFLAERTGGTYSTLKVQPAELEDSGVYFCASSPLGPGNTIYFGEGSWLTVV.

This sequence joins TRBV5-1 and TRBJ2-1; 8 bases line up with TRBD1. J gave up 8 bases and V 5 bases, and 12 bases lay outside the gene matches. This CDR3 comprises 15 residues. Looked up from germline, CDR1 is SGHRS and CDR2 is YFSETQ. In DNA, the CDR3 is TGCGCCAGCAGTAGCCCGGGACAGGAACGCGATGAGCAGTTCTTC. The encoded protein is CASSSPGQERDEQFF.

The chain recombines TRBV2 with TRBJ2-1; D call uncertain. The CDR3 contains 11 residues. V dropped 3 bases and J dropped 10 bases, with 7 bases sitting between them. Germline-derived CDR1 and CDR2 are SNHLY and FYNNEI. The CDR3 DNA reads as TGTGCCAGCAGTGAGAGGACGGAGCAGTTCTTC. It yields the protein CASSERTEQFF.

This clone showed up just a few times. The chain has TRBV19 and TRBJ1-6, with D perhaps TRBD1 (6 bases). This CDR3 has 15 amino acids. The germline V gene encodes CDR1 LNHDA and CDR2 SQIVND (reference sequence). Trimming pared 4 bases from V and 6 bases from J, leaving 13 bases between. The CDR3: CASSRGHRSNSPLHF. The CDR3 region has the DNA TGTGCCAGTAGTAGGGGACACCGGAGTAATTCACCCCTCCACTTT.

The chain is built from TRBV9 and TRBJ2-2; D is undetermined. The CDR3 covers 15 residues. With 6 bases removed from V and 1 base from J, the gap between germline ends came to 13 bases. CDR1 and CDR2 (germline): SGDLS, YYNGEE. For the CDR3, the DNA is TGTGCCAGCACCTCCTACGGCAAGAACACCGGGGAGCTGTTTTTT. Its protein product is CASTSYGKNTGELFF.

Only a few counts were recorded for this clone. One junction end disagrees with the germline gene, perhaps due to a read error. The rearrangement links TRBV6-9 to TRBJ2-7; 7 nucleotides agree with TRBD2. CDR1 MNHGY and CDR2 SVAAGI come from the germline V gene. The CDR3 has 12 residues. CDR3 protein: CASLPMGGVWRF. CDR3 nucleotide sequence: TGTGCCAGTCTTCCTATGGGGGGGGTTTGGAGGTTC.

CDR3 protein: CASSPRVHEQFF. DNA of the CDR3: TGTGCCAGCAGCCCGCGGGTCCATGAGCAGTTCTTC. This chain connects TRBV11-3 to TRBJ2-1; a weak D match, TRBD2 (5 bases). V lost 5 bases and J lost 8, with 10 bases in between. CDR1 and CDR2 from the germline V gene are SGHNT and YENEEA. This CDR3 is built from 12 residues. Drawing the rest from reference TRBV11-3 and TRBJ2-1, the complete variable domain is EAGVVQSPRYKIIEKKQPVAFWCNPISGHNTLYWYLQNLGQGPELLIRYENEEAVDDSQLPKDRFSAERLKGVDSTLKIQPAELGDSAVYLCASSPRVHEQFFGPGTRLTVL.

V gene TRBV27 combines with J gene TRBJ1-1; 7 bases agree with TRBD1. Germline V gives CDR1 MNHEY, CDR2 SMNVEV (reference sequence). V dropped 5 bases and J dropped 4; count of bases not matched to a gene: 13. The CDR3 runs to 16 residues. CDR3 region: CASSPDRVALVTEAFF. The CDR3 bases are TGTGCCAGCAGTCCCGACAGGGTGGCCCTCGTCACTGAAGCTTTCTTT.

The chain combines TRBV9 with TRBJ2-5; 8 bases are shared with TRBD1. The J call may be wrong; the DNA end is better matched by TRBJ2-7. CDR3 size: 15 residues. Germline assignment: CDR1 SGDLS and CDR2 YYNGEE. The CDR3 region has the DNA TGTGCCAGCAGCGTAGCAGGGACAGGAGACTACGAGCAGTACTTC. This encodes CASSVAGTGDYEQYF.

The chain has TRBV5-4 and TRBJ2-7; TRBD2 matches at 13 bases. CDR1 SGHNT and CDR2 YYREEE come from the germline V gene (reference sequence). The CDR3 has 16 amino acids. With V trimmed by 4 bases and J by 2 bases, 6 bases remained unmatched. The CDR3 DNA follows: TGTGCCAGCAGCCACGGACTAGCGGGGGTGGCCTACGAGCAGTACTTC. Its protein is CASSHGLAGVAYEQYF.

The CDR3 loop is CASLGTVGTQYF. In nucleotides, the CDR3 is TGTGCCAGCCTTGGGACCGTAGGGACCCAGTACTTC. The V gene is TRBV18, the J gene TRBJ2-5, with D tentatively TRBD1 or TRBD2 (5 bases each). This CDR3 contains 12 residues. CDR1 is KGHSH and CDR2 is LQKENI in the germline V gene. V was clipped by 8 bases and J by 7 bases, with 14 bases between them.

The chain is built from TRBV7-8 and TRBJ1-2, with D possibly being TRBD1 (6 bases). This CDR3 contains 15 residues. CDR1 and CDR2 (germline): SGHVS, FQNEAQ. The germline V and J ends were trimmed by 0 bases and 4 bases, with 12 bases remaining between them. CDR3: CASSLAGGVGYGYTF. The CDR3, as DNA: TGTGCCAGCAGCTTAGCGGGGGGCGTCGGCTATGGCTACACCTTC.

The chain links TRBV4-1 to TRBJ1-3; D gene ambiguous. Trimming pared 0 bases from V and 4 bases from J, leaving 13 bases between. Germline V gene lookup returns CDR1 MGHRA and CDR2 YSYEKL. The length of the CDR3 is 16 residues. The CDR3 loop is CASSQEYGGKGNTIYF. The CDR3, as DNA: TGCGCCAGCAGCCAAGAGTACGGCGGGAAAGGAAACACCATATATTTT.

V and J are TRBV5-6 and TRBJ1-6; maybe TRBD1 (5 bases). CDR3 length: 16 amino acids. Germline V gene data show CDR1 as SGHDT and CDR2 as YYEEEE. V lost 4 bases, J lost 0 bases, and 11 bases lay in between. The CDR3 DNA reads as TGTGCCAGCAGCCTGGGCCAGGGCTCCTATAATTCACCCCTCCACTTT. Its translation is CASSLGQGSYNSPLHF.

The chain recombines TRBV5-5 with TRBJ2-3; perhaps TRBD1 as D (6 bases). Germline V gene data show CDR1 as SGHKS and CDR2 as YYEKEE (reference sequence). The CDR3 spans 15 residues. V dropped 4 bases and J dropped 6 bases, with 18 bases sitting between them. The CDR3: CASSRAPGTSDTQYF. In DNA, the CDR3 is TGTGCCAGCAGCCGCGCCCCAGGGACATCGGATACGCAGTATTTT. The complete variable domain, with remaining parts taken from reference TRBV5-5 and TRBJ2-3, reads DAGVTQSPTHLIKTRGQQVTLRCSPISGHKSVSWYQQVLGQGPQFIFQYYEKEERGRGNFPDRFSARQFPNYSSELNVNALLLGDSALYLCASSRAPGTSDTQYFGPGTRLTVL.

The V and J genes are TRBV7-9 and TRBJ1-3; the D is unclear. The length of the CDR3 is 13 residues. CDR1 is SEHNR and CDR2 is FQNEAQ in the germline V gene (reference sequence). V was pared by 5 bases and J by 4 bases, with 9 bases between. CDR3 protein: CASSPSGGNTIYF. The CDR3 DNA is TGTGCCAGCAGCCCCAGTGGAGGAAACACCATATATTTT.

This chain links TRBV6-5 with TRBJ2-3, with unresolved D. The CDR3 consists of 13 residues. Germline V gene data show CDR1 as MNHEY and CDR2 as SVGAGI. Deletions cut 5 bases from V and 4 bases from J, with 10 bases between. CDR3 sequence: CASSLDFADTQYF. CDR3 coding DNA: TGTGCCAGCAGTCTGGATTTCGCAGATACGCAGTATTTT.

CDR3 protein: CSARTAYEQYF. The CDR3 DNA follows: TGCAGTGCTAGAACGGCCTACGAGCAGTACTTC. V usage is TRBV20-1 and J usage is TRBJ2-7, with D hard to call. The CDR3 spans 11 residues. Germline loops: CDR1 DFQATT, CDR2 SNEGSKA (reference sequence). Trimming took off 2 bases at V and 2 bases at J, with 4 bases between the two ends.

There are a few counts of this clone. The chain combines TRBV5-1 with TRBJ2-3, with 9 bases fitting TRBD2. CDR1 and CDR2 (germline): SGHRS, YFSETQ. V lost 4 bases to trimming and J lost 1 base; unmatched junction nucleotides: 7. The CDR3 loop spans 16 amino acids. The CDR3: CASSLGRGGGTDTQYF. In nucleotides, the CDR3 is TGCGCCAGCAGCCTGGGGCGGGGGGGCGGCACAGATACGCAGTATTTT.

The chain recombines TRBV15 with TRBJ2-1; possibly TRBD2 for D (5 bases). The CDR3 runs to 13 residues. V dropped 0 bases and J dropped 9 bases, with 9 bases sitting between them. The germline CDR1 and CDR2 sequences are LNHNV and YYDKDF (reference sequence). The CDR3 loop reads CATSRDSRGEQFF. CDR3 DNA: TGTGCCACCAGCAGAGATAGTCGGGGTGAGCAGTTCTTC.